These T cell receptor beta chains were read from a single sample in a study of cytomegalovirus exposure and HLA in healthy donors. Method: immunoSEQ multiplex PCR; TCRdb's copy keeps in-frame clones and lacks some. The sample carries about 82,000 clones, less than 80% recorded once. Sample: PBMCs. The receptors stem from a human donor in good health. CDR3s include the opening cysteine and the closing phenylalanine or tryptophan. The D gene is left open where the match is weak. Clone size appears in some rows only: once, few, many, or a class for an expanded clone.

>TRBJ1-6|TRBV7-9|TRBD1|NA
CASSSRTGNSPLHF
TGTGCCAGCAGCTCTCGGACAGGCAATTCACCCCTCCACTTT
>TRBJ2-7|TRBV18|TRBD1|NA
CASSRPGQGSYEQYF
TGTGCCAGCTCACGCCCGGGACAGGGATCCTACGAGCAGTACTTC
>TRBJ2-3|TRBV5-6|TRBD2|NA
CASSTGLVTDTQYF
TGTGCCAGCAGCACCGGACTAGTCACAGATACGCAGTATTTT
>TRBJ2-1|TRBV6-5|TRBD2|once
CASSYFGGGGDEQFF
TGTGCCAGCAGTTATTTTGGCGGGGGTGGGGATGAGCAGTTCTTC
>TRBJ1-2|TRBV6-5|NA|NA
CASSTGAGYGYTF
TGTGCCAGCAGCACCGGAGCCGGCTATGGCTACACCTTC
>TRBJ1-1|TRBV27|TRBD1|few
CASSLRQGNTEAFF
TGTGCCAGCAGTTTAAGACAGGGGAACACTGAAGCTTTCTTT
>TRBJ2-1|TRBV6-4|TRBD2|many
CASSDSERGGLSEQFF
TGTGCCAGCAGTGACTCCGAGCGGGGGGGCCTTAGTGAGCAGTTCTTC
>TRBJ2-2|TRBV4-1|NA|NA
CASSYRSRGTGELFF
TGCGCCAGCAGTTATCGATCCCGCGGCACCGGGGAGCTGTTTTTT
>TRBJ2-3|TRBV19|NA|NA
CASKPGELTDTQYF
TGTGCCAGTAAACCGGGGGAACTCACAGATACGCAGTATTTT
>TRBJ2-3|TRBV19|TRBD2|NA
CASSIGLAGTDTQYF
TGTGCCAGTAGTATAGGTCTAGCGGGGACAGATACGCAGTATTTT
>TRBJ1-1|TRBV6-5|NA|NA
CASSGSRYRGTEAFF
TGTGCCAGCAGTGGGAGTCGGTATCGCGGGACTGAAGCTTTCTTT
>TRBJ2-5|TRBV14|NA|NA
CASSRQLQETQYF
TGTGCCAGCAGCCGACAGCTCCAAGAGACCCAGTACTTC
>TRBJ2-2|TRBV30|NA|NA
CAWDDDTWGSGELFF
TGTGCCTGGGACGACGATACATGGGGCTCCGGGGAGCTGTTTTTT
>TRBJ1-6|TRBV7-8|NA|NA
CASSFRSRTGSYNSPLHF
TGTGCCAGCAGCTTTCGGAGTCGGACTGGGTCCTATAATTCACCCCTCCACTTT
>TRBJ1-1|TRBV18|TRBD1|NA
CASSGTANTEAFF
TGTGCCAGCTCCGGGACAGCAAACACTGAAGCTTTCTTT
>TRBJ2-5|TRBV7-9|NA|few
CASSLGSGWGETQYF
TGTGCCAGCAGCTTAGGTTCAGGGTGGGGAGAGACCCAGTACTTC
>TRBJ1-1|TRBV27|NA|NA
CASSLSGGGNTEAFF
TGTGCCAGCAGTTTATCGGGAGGGGGGAACACTGAAGCTTTCTTT
>TRBJ2-4|TRBV12-2|NA|once
CASRSGVAKNIQYF
TGTGCAAGTCGCTCGGGGGTAGCCAAAAACATTCAGTACTTC
>TRBJ2-1|TRBV2|TRBD1|NA
CASSEYRGLYEQFF
TGTGCCAGCAGTGAATACAGGGGGCTTTATGAGCAGTTCTTC
>TRBJ2-1|TRBV5-1|TRBD2|NA
CASRLTGTSGYNEQFF
TGCGCCAGCAGGTTGACTGGGACTAGCGGGTACAATGAGCAGTTCTTC
>TRBJ2-7|TRBV7-6|TRBD1|NA
CASSLLTGVSYEQYF
TGTGCCAGCAGCTTACTCACAGGGGTCTCCTACGAGCAGTACTTC
>TRBJ1-1|TRBV4-1|TRBD1|NA
CASSQDPDRVAEAFF
TGCGCCAGCAGCCAAGACCCCGACAGGGTGGCTGAAGCTTTCTTT
>TRBJ2-7|TRBV11-2|TRBD1|NA
CASSLGRGTGGNSYEQYF
TGTGCCAGCAGCTTAGGAAGGGGGACAGGGGGTAACTCCTACGAGCAGTACTTC
>TRBJ1-4|TRBV4-2|TRBD1|few
CASSQSESGTGSEKLFF
TGTGCCAGCAGCCAGTCAGAATCCGGGACAGGGAGTGAAAAACTGTTTTTT
>TRBJ1-2|TRBV9|NA|NA
CASSVSMTVNYGYPF
TGTGCCAGCAGCGTTTCTATGACAGTTAACTATGGCTACCCCTTC
>TRBJ2-5|TRBV15|NA|NA
CATSNPRDSLQETQYF
TGTGCCACCAGCAACCCGCGGGACAGCCTACAAGAGACCCAGTACTTC
>TRBJ1-1|TRBV13|TRBD1|NA
CASSWRQGKGTEAFF
TGTGCCAGCAGCTGGAGACAGGGAAAGGGCACTGAAGCTTTCTTT
>TRBJ1-5|TRBV15|NA|NA
CATSRSRSNQPQHF
TGTGCCACCAGCAGGTCACGGAGCAATCAGCCCCAGCATTTT
>TRBJ1-3|TRBV19|NA|once
CASSISETGNTIYF
TGTGCCAGTAGTATCTCAGAAACTGGAAACACCATATATTTT
>TRBJ1-2|TRBV2|NA|NA
CASSAPGYAYGYTF
TGTGCCAGCAGTGCCCCAGGGTATGCCTATGGCTACACCTTC
>TRBJ2-1|TRBV11-2|TRBD1|NA
CASSLAGQGTNEQFF
TGTGCCAGCAGCTTAGCAGGACAGGGGACGAATGAGCAGTTCTTC
>TRBJ2-1|TRBV9|TRBD2|NA
CASSVASGTSGGPQFF
TGTGCCAGCAGCGTAGCTTCCGGGACTAGCGGGGGACCGCAGTTCTTC
>TRBJ1-1|TRBV4-2|NA|NA
CASSPFSGGINTEAFF
TGTGCCAGCAGCCCCTTTTCGGGGGGTATCAACACTGAAGCTTTCTTT
>TRBJ2-7|TRBV11-2|NA|NA
CASSSYYEQYF
TGTGCCAGCAGCTCCTACTACGAGCAGTACTTC
>TRBJ2-4|TRBV4-3|NA|NA
CASSQEGLGLEKNIQYF
TGCGCCAGCAGCCAAGAGGGGCTTGGTTTGGAGAAAAACATTCAGTACTTC
>TRBJ2-4|TRBV27|TRBD2|NA
CASSSIAGPLAKNIQYF
TGTGCCAGCAGTTCCATAGCGGGGCCTCTAGCCAAAAACATTCAGTACTTC
>TRBJ2-7|TRBV19|NA|NA
CASSMKGLPAYEQYF
TGTGCCAGTAGTATGAAGGGACTGCCAGCCTACGAGCAGTACTTC
>TRBJ1-4|TRBV19|NA|NA
CASSTGPATNEKLFF
TGTGCCAGTAGTACAGGCCCCGCAACTAATGAAAAACTGTTTTTT
>TRBJ2-7|TRBV7-9|TRBD1|NA
CASSTREDRGINEQYF
TGTGCCAGCAGCACCCGTGAGGACAGGGGTATCAACGAGCAGTACTTC
>TRBJ2-1|TRBV5-1|TRBD2|NA
CASSFSGGVVNEQFF
TGCGCCAGCAGCTTTTCGGGGGGGGTTGTCAATGAGCAGTTCTTC
>TRBJ1-2|TRBV6-1|TRBD1|NA
CASSSTGGGPYGYTF
TGTGCCAGCAGTAGTACAGGGGGGGGACCATATGGCTACACCTTC
>TRBJ1-4|TRBV5-6|NA|once
CASSLRGLNEKLFF
TGTGCCAGCAGCTTGAGGGGTCTGAATGAAAAACTGTTTTTT
>TRBJ1-1|TRBV18|NA|NA
CASSQGRATEAFF
TGTGCCAGCTCTCAAGGGAGGGCCACTGAAGCTTTCTTT
>TRBJ2-5|TRBV29-1|NA|NA
CSVERSRAQASLEETQYF
TGCAGCGTCGAAAGGTCTCGGGCACAGGCCTCGTTGGAAGAGACCCAGTACTTC
>TRBJ2-1|TRBV25-1|NA|NA
CASSEEYSYNEQFF
TGTGCCAGCAGTGAAGAGTACTCCTACAATGAGCAGTTCTTC
>TRBJ1-1|TRBV29-1|TRBD1|NA
CSVRTGDTEAFF
TGCAGCGTACGAACAGGGGACACTGAAGCTTTCTTT
>TRBJ2-2|TRBV6-1|TRBD1|NA
CASSDRADTGELFF
TGTGCCAGCAGCGACAGGGCGGACACCGGGGAGCTGTTTTTT
>TRBJ1-1|TRBV6-5|TRBD1|NA
CASRRQGLANTEAFF
TGTGCCAGCAGGCGACAGGGGTTGGCGAACACTGAAGCTTTCTTT
>TRBJ1-1|TRBV5-6|NA|NA
CASSFGVPNLIGAFF
TGTGCCAGCAGCTTCGGTGTCCCAAACCTCATTGGAGCTTTCTTT
>TRBJ1-6|TRBV7-9|TRBD1|once
CASTTGGADRNSPLHF
TGTGCCAGCACCACAGGGGGTGCAGATAGGAATTCACCCCTCCACTTT
>TRBJ2-5|TRBV7-7|NA|once
CASSSGVPGSETQYF
TGTGCCAGCAGCTCGGGCGTACCGGGAAGTGAGACCCAGTACTTC
>TRBJ1-6|TRBV27|NA|NA
CASRGGRSYNSPLHF
TGTGCCAGCAGGGGAGGGCGCTCCTATAATTCACCCCTCCACTTT
>TRBJ2-2|TRBV7-9|TRBD2|NA
CASSPGLAEDTGELFF
TGTGCCAGCAGCCCGGGACTAGCGGAAGACACCGGGGAGCTGTTTTTT
>TRBJ2-7|TRBV5-6|TRBD1|NA
CASSFGTGPGEQYF
TGTGCCAGCAGCTTCGGGACAGGACCGGGGGAGCAGTACTTC
>TRBJ1-4|TRBV10-1|NA|NA
CASIWSFTRSNEKLFF
TGCGCCAGCATTTGGTCATTTACTAGGTCAAATGAAAAACTGTTTTTT
>TRBJ2-3|TRBV27|NA|NA
CASSLLQAYPLRDTQYF
TGTGCCAGCAGTTTATTACAGGCCTACCCACTCAGGGATACGCAGTATTTT
>TRBJ1-2|TRBV6-5|NA|NA
CASSYSGGRGYTF
TGTGCCAGCAGTTACTCCGGGGGTCGGGGCTACACCTTC